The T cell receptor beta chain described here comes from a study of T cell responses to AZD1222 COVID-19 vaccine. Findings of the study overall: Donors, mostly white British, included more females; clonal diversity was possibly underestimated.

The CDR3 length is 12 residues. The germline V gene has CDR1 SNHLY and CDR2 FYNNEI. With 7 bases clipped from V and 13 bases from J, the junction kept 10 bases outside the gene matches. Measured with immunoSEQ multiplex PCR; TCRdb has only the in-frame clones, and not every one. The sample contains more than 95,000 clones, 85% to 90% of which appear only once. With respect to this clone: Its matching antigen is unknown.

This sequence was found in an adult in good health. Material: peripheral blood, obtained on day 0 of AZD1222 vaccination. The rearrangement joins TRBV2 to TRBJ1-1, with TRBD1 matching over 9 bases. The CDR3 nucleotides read TGTGCCAGCACCGGACAGGGGTTGGGTGTTTTCTTT. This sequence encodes CASTGQGLGVFF.